The subject of this entry is one T cell receptor (beta chain). This receptor's antigen is unknown. Germline and junction disagree at one end, which may indicate a read error. The CDR3 goes from the cysteine to the phenylalanine over 15 residues. Left in the record is the CDR3 DNA by itself, 45 bases read in frame from the first base. For repertoire sequencing, the TCR beta CDR3 regions were amplified from RNA transcripts. The first round was an RT-PCR using HTBI primers with the Qiagen OneStep RT-PCR kit, and this first round was followed by a second-round multiplex PCR, then size selection and purification. Libraries were sequenced on an Illumina HiSeq2000 using paired-end 100 bp reads. On the study's bioinformatics: SOAPnuke was used for read processing, and reads with adapters, uncalled bases, a mean Phred below 15, or no exact constant-primer or identifier match were discarded. High-quality paired reads were merged with COPE v1.2.5. Each unique nucleotide sequence was treated as a clonotype, and MiTCR v1.1 was used to align the clonotypes to the IMGT TRB V, D and J references. Analysis was restricted to V-J combinations with a frequency above 0.0001, which covered 98% to 99.2% of repertoires. A TCR clonal expansion and chaos score per V-J combination was defined as the ratio of F50 clonal expansion to chaos observed in the TCRdist matrix. Welch's t-statistics and random forest were used to reduce the features to roughly 14 V-J combinations, which were then used as input to a naive Bayes classifier. The similarity between thyroid and blood repertoires was quantified using the Morisita-Horn index. TCRdb took the public reads, trimmed them with fastp at Q25, ran MiXCR for clone calling and kept in-frame beta chains. Rows are unified per CDR3 protein, each entry keeping the most common DNA and genes. The V and J calls and clone size are TCRdb's, not the authors'. This sample has a few hundred thousand distinct CDR3 sequences in its table, and 21% of those were observed once. Of the sample, under 3% is held by the ten largest clones.

The data derive from a study of Graves' ophthalmopathy and Graves' hyperthyroidism (dated by TCRdb to 2016 to 2019). Broadly, across the study: Peripheral blood was collected at initial diagnosis, before any treatment. The 90 to 100 discovery patients were randomly split 7:3 into training and test sets. The independent validation cohort included roughly 19 hyperthyroidism patients plus 17 patients who later progressed from hyperthyroidism to ophthalmopathy. Once sampling was done, hyperthyroidism patients were given methimazole at a starting dose of 30 mg daily, while ophthalmopathy patients were given high-dose intravenous methylprednisolone. In total, some 140 blood samples were TCR-sequenced: approximately 42 ophthalmopathy, some 75 hyperthyroidism and roughly 17 hyperthyroidism-to-ophthalmopathy patients. To tell Graves' ophthalmopathy apart from Graves' hyperthyroidism, and to predict which patients would progress to ophthalmopathy, the study relied on TCR beta repertoire signatures. T-cell repertoires of thyroid tissue and blood were compared in six hyperthyroidism patients. To explore V-J signatures distinguishing ophthalmopathy from hyperthyroidism, a discovery set of roughly 100 patients (roughly 45 ophthalmopathy, some 55 stable hyperthyroidism) was enrolled. What the research found in general, with its limitations: No statistical method was used to predetermine the sample size, and group allocation was not hidden from the investigators. In validation, the model predicted ophthalmopathy progression with more than 70% sensitivity and 72.22% specificity; around twelve predicted patients were CT-confirmed with GO in a median of about 6.1 months. In cross-validation, the 13-signature model distinguished ophthalmopathy from stable hyperthyroidism with approximately 88% sensitivity and 81.08% specificity, and in the test set the corresponding values were approximately 80% and 75%. Most of the expanded thyroid clonotypes with a frequency above 0.001 were also detected in blood, and it was suggested that the thyroid immune response may be reflected by blood repertoires.

Hyperthyroidism was considered stable if no progression to ophthalmopathy occurred within 18 months of follow-up. Patients with hyperthyroidism were aged 18 to 65 years, had been newly diagnosed, and had a disease duration of less than 2 months. Anyone with other autoimmune diseases, uncontrolled infections, pregnancy or lactation was excluded from the study. Clinical symptoms, serum thyroxine, TRAb, thyroid ultrasound and orbital computed tomography were used for diagnosis. Ficoll-Paque density gradient centrifugation was used to isolate PBMCs from around 10 ml of fresh peripheral blood. Trizol reagent was used to extract the total RNA, and its quality was then checked on an Agilent 2100 Bioanalyzer.

The chain was built from TRBV12-3 or TRBV12-4 and TRBJ2-5; 8 bases in the middle match TRBD2. Source material: peripheral blood. The receptor comes from a woman aged 18-29 years with stable Graves' hyperthyroidism. Donor details come from another sample of the same person, matched by shared clones. CDR3 loop: CASSPRGGSQETRYF. The sequenced DNA is TGTGCCAGCAGTCCCCGGGGGGGATCCCAGGAGACCCGGTACTTC.